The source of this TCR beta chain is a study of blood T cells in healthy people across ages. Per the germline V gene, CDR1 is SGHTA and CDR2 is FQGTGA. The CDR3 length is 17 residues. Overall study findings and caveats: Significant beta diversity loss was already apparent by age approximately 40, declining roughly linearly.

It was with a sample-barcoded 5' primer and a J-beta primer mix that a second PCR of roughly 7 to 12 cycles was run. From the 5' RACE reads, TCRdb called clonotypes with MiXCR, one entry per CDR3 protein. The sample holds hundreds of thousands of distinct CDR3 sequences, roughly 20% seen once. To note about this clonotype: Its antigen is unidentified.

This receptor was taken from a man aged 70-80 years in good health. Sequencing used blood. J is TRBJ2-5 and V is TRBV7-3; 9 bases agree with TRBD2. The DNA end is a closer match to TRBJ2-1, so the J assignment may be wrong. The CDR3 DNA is TGTGCCAGCAGCTTAATAGCTAGCGGGGCCCTTAAGAATGAGCAGTTCTTC. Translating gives CASSLIASGALKNEQFF.